The present entry profiles one T cell receptor (beta chain) with its context. This sample was included in a study of blood T cell repertoires in COVID-19. About the research overall: Specimens from acute and convalescent COVID-19 originated in the United States, Italy and Spain.

Trimming cost V 0 bases and J 6 bases, with 14 bases left between them. Germline CDR1 is MNHEY and CDR2 is SVGAGI. This CDR3 has 16 amino acids. Original handling: How many nucleated cells were present was estimated from reference gene primer amplification. Assay used: immunoSEQ multiplex PCR; TCRdb lists only in-frame clones, some missing. For V, J and clone size, that table is used; D and trimming come from the DNA. In the table there are around 81,000 clones, 84% of which are singletons. This chain uses TRBV6-5 with TRBJ2-2; D possibly corresponds to TRBD2 (7 bases). The specimen was peripheral blood. The sequence came from a human donor in a cohort sampled during active COVID-19. The CDR3 coding sequence is TGTGCCAGCAGTTACTCAGGGGGGGCCAAGTCCGGGGAGCTGTTTTTT. Translation gives CASSYSGGAKSGELFF.